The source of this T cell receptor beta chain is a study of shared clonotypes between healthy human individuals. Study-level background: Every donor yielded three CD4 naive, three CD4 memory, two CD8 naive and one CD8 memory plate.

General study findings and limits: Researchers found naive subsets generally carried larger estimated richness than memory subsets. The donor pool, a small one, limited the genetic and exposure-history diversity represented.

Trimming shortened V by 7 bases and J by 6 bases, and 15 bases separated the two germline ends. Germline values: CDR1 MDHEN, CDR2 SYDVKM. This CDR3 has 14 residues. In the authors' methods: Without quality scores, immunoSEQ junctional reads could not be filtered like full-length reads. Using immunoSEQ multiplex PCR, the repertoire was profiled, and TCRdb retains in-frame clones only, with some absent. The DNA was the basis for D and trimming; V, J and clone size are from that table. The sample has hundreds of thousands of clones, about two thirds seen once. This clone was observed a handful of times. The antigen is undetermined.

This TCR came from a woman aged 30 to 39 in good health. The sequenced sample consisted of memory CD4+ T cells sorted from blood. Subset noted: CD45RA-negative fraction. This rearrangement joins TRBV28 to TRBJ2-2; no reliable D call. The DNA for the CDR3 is TGTGCCAGCACCCCCAGTTCTTTCGCCGGGGAGCTGTTTTTT. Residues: CASTPSSFAGELFF. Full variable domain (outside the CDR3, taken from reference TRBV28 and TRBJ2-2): DVKVTQSSRYLVKRTGEKVFLECVQDMDHENMFWYRQDPGLGLRLIYFSYDVKMKEKGDIPEGYSVSREKKERFSLILESASTNQTSMYLCASTPSSFAGELFFGEGSRLTVL.